Sequencing of this T cell receptor (beta chain) was carried out in a study of blood T cell repertoires in COVID-19. CDR1 is MGHRA and CDR2 is YSYEKL in the germline V gene. The V end was cut by 0 bases, the J end by 7 bases, with 16 bases between. The CDR3 is made up of 16 amino acids. Sequencing was performed with immunoSEQ multiplex PCR; in TCRdb, only in-frame clones are kept and a portion is missing. The sample has about 270,000 clones, about nine tenths seen once. V and J are TRBV4-1 and TRBJ1-5, with D perhaps matching TRBD1 (5 bases). Sequenced sample: peripheral blood. The source of this sequence is a woman in her twenties or thirties with COVID-19, enrolled during active disease. The CDR3 DNA is TGCGCCAGCAGCCAAGAAGGGAGGGGTTCTGGGCAGCCCCAGCATTTT. This translates into CASSQEGRGSGQPQHF.